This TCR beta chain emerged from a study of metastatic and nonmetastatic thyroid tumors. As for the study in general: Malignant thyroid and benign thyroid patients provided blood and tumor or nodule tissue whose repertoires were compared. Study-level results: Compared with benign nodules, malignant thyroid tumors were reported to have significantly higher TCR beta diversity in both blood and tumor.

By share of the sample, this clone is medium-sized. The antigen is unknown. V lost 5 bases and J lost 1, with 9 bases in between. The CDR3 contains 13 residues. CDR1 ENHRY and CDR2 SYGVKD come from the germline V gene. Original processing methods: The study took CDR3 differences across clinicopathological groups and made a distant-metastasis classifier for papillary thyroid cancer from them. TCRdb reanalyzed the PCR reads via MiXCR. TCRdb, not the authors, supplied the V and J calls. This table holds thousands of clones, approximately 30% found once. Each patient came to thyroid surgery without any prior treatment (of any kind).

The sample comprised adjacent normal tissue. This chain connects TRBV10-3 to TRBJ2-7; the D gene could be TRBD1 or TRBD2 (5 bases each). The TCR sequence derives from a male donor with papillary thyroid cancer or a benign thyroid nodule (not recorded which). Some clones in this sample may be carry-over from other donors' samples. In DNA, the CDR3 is TGTGCCATCAGTTGGGACCGATCCTACGAGCAGTACTTC. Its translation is CAISWDRSYEQYF.